The rows below give T cell receptor beta chains drawn from one sample of a study of T cell clones after liver transplantation. Sequencing was performed with immunoSEQ multiplex PCR; in TCRdb, only in-frame clones are kept and a portion is missing. The sample includes 68,000 or so clones, 92% seen only once; the top ten take 0.98%. The sample was CD4+ T cells from blood, taken around 25 months after liver transplant. These TCRs come from a human patient who received a liver transplant. Certain T cells may be donor cells from the graft. Both conserved end residues are part of each CDR3.

TRBJ2-1,TRBV27,CASSFDRTAFNEQFF
TRBJ2-5,TRBV7-6,CASSLTTGLRETQYF
TRBJ1-3,TRBV30,CASSSGNTIYF
TRBJ2-3,TRBV11-3,CASSSRMTSGGPTDTQYF
TRBJ2-2,TRBV5-1,CASSHPHTGTDTGELFF
TRBJ2-1,TRBV4-2,CASSPRTSGYNEQFF
TRBJ2-5,TRBV7-9,CASSLVGETQYF
TRBJ1-4,TRBV7-8,CASSLGAGGEKLFF
TRBJ2-7,TRBV11-3,CASSRTGSRYEQYF
TRBJ2-3,TRBV11-3,CASSLPPSTDTQYF
TRBJ1-1,TRBV2,CAKKIRGPEAFF
TRBJ2-5,TRBV5-4,CASSGRDVVETQYF
TRBJ2-1,TRBV6-4,CASSPEPMSSYNEQFF
TRBJ2-1,TRBV27,CASSKGNEQFF
TRBJ1-3,TRBV19,CASSLRGNGNTIYF
TRBJ2-7,TRBV2,CASSETGVGQYF
TRBJ2-1,TRBV5-1,CASSVQGLEQFF
TRBJ2-1,TRBV5-4,CASSRSWDRDLSSYNEQFF
TRBJ2-7,TRBV4-2,CASSQGGVPYEQYF
TRBJ1-5,TRBV18,CASSYRADDSNQPQHF
TRBJ2-1,TRBV4-1,CASSQALAGGPLHEQFF
TRBJ2-3,TRBV7-9,CASRELRTASTDTQYF
TRBJ2-7,TRBV27,CASSLWRASGTEEQYF
TRBJ2-5,TRBV2,CASILGGQETQYF
TRBJ1-5,TRBV29-1,CSVGEGVQPQHF
TRBJ2-7,TRBV7-9,CASSPEASGRQYF
TRBJ2-1,TRBV5-6,CASSLERTSGYNEQFF
TRBJ2-7,TRBV28,CASSPGSAYEQYF
TRBJ1-6,TRBV9,CASSVVGDHSPLHF
TRBJ2-4,TRBV7-2,CASSLVWGEGNIQYF
TRBJ1-6,TRBV2,CASSEVGQNSPLHF
TRBJ2-3,TRBV7-3,CASSLNRGPDTQYF
TRBJ2-1,TRBV7-9,CASRPGDRVSYNEQFF
TRBJ2-3,TRBV4-3,CASSQEGAGDTQYF
TRBJ1-1,TRBV28,CASTRLRGLSSTEAFF
TRBJ2-1,TRBV9,CASSVVAGVNEQFF
TRBJ2-2,TRBV5-1,CASSISGNTGELFF
TRBJ1-5,TRBV28,CASSFNFVLRQGKSNQPQHF
TRBJ2-7,TRBV7-8,CASSFSPGSEEQYF
TRBJ2-5,TRBV6-6,CASIGQETQYF
TRBJ2-4,TRBV4-2,CASSRGQGVGNIQYF
TRBJ1-1,TRBV11-3,CASSLDRGTEAFF
TRBJ2-1,TRBV27,CASSSTGTSPHEQFF